The 9 T cell receptor beta chains below come from one sample, sequenced in a study of shared clonotypes between healthy human individuals. Using immunoSEQ multiplex PCR, the repertoire was profiled, and TCRdb retains in-frame clones only, with some absent. The sample carries around 2.5 million clones, 90% to 95% recorded once. The sample consisted of naive CD4+ T cells from PBMCs. Subset: CD45RA+ positively selected. Receptors were obtained from a man between 18 and 35 years old in good health. Some clones in this sample may be carry-over from other donors' samples.

The chain is built from TRBV7-2 and TRBJ2-1, with D tentatively TRBD2 (5 bases). Germline CDR1 SGHTA, CDR2 FQGNSA. Trimming took off 4 bases at V and 0 bases at J, with 10 bases between the two ends. The CDR3 sequence is 15 residues long. CDR3 sequence: CASSSAVSSYNEQFF. The CDR3 DNA reads TGTGCCAGCAGCTCAGCGGTGAGCTCCTACAATGAGCAGTTCTTC.

This chain links TRBV29-1 with TRBJ2-7; perhaps D is TRBD1 or TRBD2 (5 bases each). Germline-derived CDR1 and CDR2 are SQVTM and ANQGSEA. With 4 bases removed from V and 9 bases from J, the gap between germline ends came to 22 bases. This CDR3 has 14 amino acids. CDR3 sequence (DNA): TGCAGCGTTGCCCAGCGGACACCGGATTCGGTGCAGTACTTC. It encodes CSVAQRTPDSVQYF.

The V and J genes are TRBV5-1 and TRBJ2-6, with a weak D call TRBD2 (6 bases). CDR3 length: 15 amino acids. V was clipped by 4 bases and J by 2 bases, with 10 bases between them. Looked up from germline, CDR1 is SGHRS and CDR2 is YFSETQ. CDR3 region: CASSRGAAGANVLTF. The CDR3 DNA is TGCGCCAGCAGCCGCGGGGCAGCTGGGGCCAACGTCCTGACTTTC.

The chain recombines TRBV27 with TRBJ1-1; D remains ambiguous. This CDR3 is built from 18 residues. V lost 5 bases and J lost 0, with 22 bases in between. Germline-derived CDR1 and CDR2 are MNHEY and SMNVEV (reference sequence). The CDR3 is CASSLWHRGGLLNTEAFF. The CDR3 DNA is TGTGCCAGCAGTCTCTGGCATCGTGGAGGGCTTCTGAACACTGAAGCTTTCTTT.

V usage is TRBV9 and J usage is TRBJ2-2, with D hard to call. Germline V gene sequence: CDR1 SGDLS, CDR2 YYNGEE. V dropped 4 bases and J dropped 1 base, with 11 bases sitting between them. The CDR3 contains 15 residues. CDR3 amino acids: CASSYSEGNTGELFF. Written as DNA, the CDR3 is TGTGCCAGCAGCTACTCCGAAGGGAACACCGGGGAGCTGTTTTTT.

The rearrangement joins TRBV19 to TRBJ1-1; 7 bases agree with TRBD1. The CDR3 spans 14 residues. Trimming removed 8 bases from V and 4 bases from J; junction bases left unmatched: 10. Germline CDR1 is LNHDA and CDR2 is SQIVND (reference sequence). CDR3 loop: CASGQTGFGTEAFF. The CDR3 nucleotides are TGTGCCAGTGGGCAGACAGGGTTCGGCACTGAAGCTTTCTTT.

The chain has TRBV19 and TRBJ2-7; D is possibly TRBD1 (5 bases). CDR3 length: 15 residues. V shed 5 bases and J shed 2 bases, with 16 bases lying between them. Germline V gene sequence: CDR1 LNHDA, CDR2 SQIVND (reference sequence). For the CDR3, the DNA is TGTGCCAGTAGTTCAGGGTCTAATGGTCCCTACGAGCAGTACTTC. This gives the protein CASSSGSNGPYEQYF.

The J gene is TRBJ2-5, the V gene TRBV5-1, with 7 bases aligning to TRBD2. J lost 1 base, V lost 0 bases, and 6 bases had no gene match. The CDR3 is 16 residues long. CDR1 and CDR2 from the germline V gene are SGHRS and YFSETQ. The CDR3 coding sequence is TGCGCCAGCAGCTTGGGCTTTGCGGGAGCCCAAGAGACCCAGTACTTC. It specifies CASSLGFAGAQETQYF.

This clone was counted a single time. This chain links TRBV28 with TRBJ2-2, with 7 positions matching TRBD1. In germline, CDR1 is MDHEN, CDR2 SYDVKM. V lost 6 bases to trimming and J lost 0 bases; unmatched junction nucleotides: 7. This CDR3 comprises 16 residues. DNA for the CDR3: TGTGCCAGCAGCACTACAGGGGCCCCGAACACCGGGGAGCTGTTTTTT. Translation gives CASSTTGAPNTGELFF.